One TCR beta chain is described in this entry. Its antigen remains undetermined. No quality values exist for individual bases; no much larger clone is one base distant. Within the sample, other DNA sequences also encode this same CDR3. This sample was included in a study of shared clonotypes between healthy human individuals (dated by TCRdb to about 2020). Some background on the complete study: Two women and a few men aged 18 to 49 years were included in the cohort. Per donor, three plates each were used for CD4 naive and CD4 memory, two for CD8 naive, and one for CD8 memory. To estimate repertoire size and how much clonotype sharing occurs between individuals, the study deeply sequenced the blood TCR repertoires of five healthy adults. Libraries were prepared and TCR repertoires were sequenced by different laboratories using diverse techniques, in order to increase sequencing depth and limit assay-specific biases. Each donor's leukapheresis produced roughly between roughly 0.85 and 9.5 billion PBMCs. What the study reported, not specific to this receptor: Because the study included a small number of donors, the genetic and exposure-history diversity represented was limited. Higher generation probabilities were observed for clonotypes shared by all four sorted-subset donors than for non-shared clonotypes. Only blood was sampled, and tissue TCR repertoires likely differ from those in blood. Sharing across several donors was observed for approximately 4.6% of naive CD4, over 3% of naive CD8, 2% to 2.5% of memory CD4, and around 0.4% of memory CD8 clonotypes. Based on pairwise subsampling, the degree of clonotype sharing among donors was expected to be affected by sequencing depth. Even with the large sequencing depth, rarefaction of the sorted-subset datasets indicated that sequencing was incomplete. Estimated clonotype richness was generally larger for naive than for memory subsets.

The V and J ends are trimmed by 0 bases and 3 bases, leaving 6 bases between them. From its cysteine to its phenylalanine, the CDR3 spans 13 amino acids. Of all the DNA, just the CDR3 is kept, 39 bases in frame from base 1. CDR1 SGHRS and CDR2 YFSETQ are derived from the germline V gene. The donors were healthy, HIV-negative adults who had no recently reported acute infections or vaccinations. All donors were Caucasian adults living in Nashville, Tennessee, USA. CD4+ T cells were enriched through magnetic negative selection, after which naive cells were positively selected on CD45RA and the remaining negative fraction served as the memory subset. Blood was obtained by leukapheresis, after which PBMCs were separated by Ficoll-Histopaque density gradient centrifugation and cryopreserved in liquid nitrogen vapor phase. Analytical flow cytometry was used to check the purity and quantity of each magnetically sorted T cell population. From each sorted fraction, genomic DNA was isolated and quantified by UV absorbance on a Nanodrop 2000c.

Using the deep immunoSEQ assay, TCR CDR3 regions were amplified from genomic DNA by multiplex PCR. Extracted genomic DNA from each cell subset was spread evenly across all wells of several immunoSEQ 96-well plates, with each plate serving as a replicate. For sorted subsets, approximately 190 ng of genomic DNA, equivalent to 25,000 to 30,000 T cell genomes, went into each replicate PCR. The purified libraries were quantified using a Qubit 3.0 fluorometer, sized with a Bioanalyzer 2100, and then quantified again using the KAPA Library Quantification kit. A separate single-read 150-cycle Illumina NextSeq 550 flow cell was used to sequence each immunoSEQ 96-well plate. In the original analysis: Because only junctional sequences without quality scores were contained in the immunoSEQ output, filtering matching that applied to full-length reads could not be performed. To assign V/J genes and CDR3, sequences were annotated using PyIR, a Python wrapper for IgBLAST v1.9, with IMGT germline references. Reads were filtered out if the reads had weak V/J assignments (E-value above 1e-6), no CDR3, stop codons, out-of-frame junctions, or ambiguous translated residues. A V3J clonotype was defined by an identical inferred V gene, J gene, and CDR3 amino acid sequence. The percentage overlap between two repertoires was calculated by dividing the number of shared unique clonotypes by the size of the smaller repertoire. Richness of each repertoire was evaluated using RTK rarefaction, the Chao1 estimator, and Recon v2.1 estimates of unobserved clonotypes. For all TCRbeta clonotypes obtained by the gDNA method from a handful of donors, generation probabilities were computed with OLGA. As stored in TCRdb, this immuneACCESS dataset retains in-frame rearrangements with V and J assigned. A fraction of the clones does not appear; measured against another copy, unresolved V genes explain less than half of the discrepancy, and the remainder lacks a known reason. V, J and clone size are taken as reported in that table, and D and trimming were inferred from the DNA itself. Counted in this sample were under 600,000 clones; roughly 95% of them appeared once. Approximately 0.067% of the sample belongs to the ten largest clones.

The chain was built from TRBV5-1 and TRBJ1-1, with the D gene too uncertain to name. This TCR derives from a woman aged 30 to 39 in good health. Sequenced: naive CD4+ T cells sorted from blood. This specimen's cell subset or site label, interpreted: CD45RA+ positively selected. The CDR3 amino acid sequence is: CASSLDGDTEAFF. The nucleotide sequence is given as TGCGCCAGCAGCTTGGATGGGGACACTGAAGCTTTCTTT.